Shown below are 22 T cell receptor beta chains from a single sample sequenced in a study of blood T cell repertoires in COVID-19. Assay: immunoSEQ multiplex PCR; the TCRdb copy retains only in-frame clones and omits some. The sample consists of about 57,000 clones, 87% of them appearing once. Source material: peripheral blood. The receptors were sampled from an elderly woman with COVID-19, enrolled during active disease.

This clone came up a few times. The chain links TRBV15 to TRBJ1-3; 7 bases fit TRBD1. There are 20 residues in the CDR3. Trimming at V came to 1 base and at J to 1 base, leaving 16 bases not matched to a gene. CDR1 and CDR2 (germline): LNHNV, YYDKDF (reference sequence). The CDR3 reads CATSRGRRDSKQGSGNTIYF. The DNA for the CDR3 is TGTGCCACCAGCAGAGGACGCCGGGACTCAAAACAGGGGTCTGGAAACACCATATATTTT.

The chain is built from TRBV10-3 and TRBJ1-2, with 9 bases lining up with TRBD1. This CDR3 is built from 15 residues. The V gene's germline CDR1 is ENHRY and CDR2 SYGVKD. V lost 2 bases, J lost 2 bases, and 3 bases stayed unmatched. The CDR3 DNA reads TGTGCCATCAGTGAGACAGGGGGCACCAACTATGGCTACACCTTC. Amino acid sequence: CAISETGGTNYGYTF.

The CDR3 DNA sequence: TGTGCCAGCAGTTACTCGATGGCCTCAGGCCGTGGCTACACCTTC. Its translation is CASSYSMASGRGYTF. This sequence joins TRBV6-6 and TRBJ1-2; D call uncertain. This CDR3 is built from 15 residues. V was cut by 0 bases and J by 7 bases, with 15 bases left in between. CDR1 and CDR2 (germline): MNHNY, SVGAGI (reference sequence).

The chain has TRBV29-1 and TRBJ2-3; 8 bases match TRBD2. In germline, CDR1 is SQVTM, CDR2 ANQGSEA. The CDR3 runs to 13 residues. Unmatched junction bases numbered 6, after V lost 4 bases and J lost 6 bases. Here the CDR3 reads CSVGRGDTDTQYF. In nucleotides, the CDR3 is TGCAGCGTTGGGCGGGGGGACACGGATACGCAGTATTTT.

The genes are TRBV5-5 and TRBJ1-1; D is uncertain. The germline V gene encodes CDR1 SGHKS and CDR2 YYEKEE (reference sequence). Between the trimmed V and J ends, which lost 0 bases and 5 bases, there was a span of 14 bases. The CDR3 runs to 15 residues. CDR3 protein: CASSLAVAPRTEAFF. The CDR3 coding sequence is TGTGCCAGCAGCTTGGCCGTGGCCCCGAGGACTGAAGCTTTCTTT.

The V call is TRBV18, the J call TRBJ1-2; 9 bases match TRBD1. V shed 3 bases, J shed 0 bases, and the junction held 11 bases outside the gene matches. The CDR3 contains 18 residues. CDR1 and CDR2 from the germline V gene are KGHSH and LQKENI. CDR3 sequence reads: CASSPGVGQGRANYGYTF. DNA for the CDR3: TGTGCCAGCTCACCCGGAGTGGGACAGGGCCGAGCTAACTATGGCTACACCTTC. The full variable domain, completed using reference TRBV18 and TRBJ1-2, is NAGVMQNPRHLVRRRGQEARLRCSPMKGHSHVYWYRQLPEEGLKFMVYLQKENIIDESGMPKERFSAEFPKEGPSILRIQQVVRGDSAAYFCASSPGVGQGRANYGYTFGSGTRLTVV.

This chain connects TRBV9 to TRBJ1-5; D might be TRBD1 (6 bases). V lost 3 bases, J lost 2 bases, and 9 bases lay in between. This CDR3 is 14 amino acids long. CDR1 and CDR2 from the germline V gene are SGDLS and YYNGEE. In DNA, the CDR3 is TGTGCCAGCAGCGCTAGACAGGGCAATCAGCCCCAGCATTTT. Residues: CASSARQGNQPQHF.

The chain links TRBV6-2 or TRBV6-3 to TRBJ1-5, with 7 bases aligning to TRBD1. Germline loops: CDR1 MNHEY, CDR2 SVGEGT. The CDR3 spans 14 residues. The ends lost 6 bases at V and 7 bases at J; junction bases unmatched: 9. The CDR3 reads CASSGTGVRQPQHF. CDR3 in DNA: TGTGCCAGCAGCGGTACAGGGGTGCGGCAGCCCCAGCATTTT.

The V call is TRBV3-1 (or the pseudogene TRBV3-2), the J call TRBJ1-1; D gene ambiguous. Trimming left V 0 bases short and J 3 bases short, with 8 bases between. The CDR3 is 14 amino acids. The germline V gene encodes CDR1 LGHDT and CDR2 YNNKEL (reference sequence). The CDR3 sequence is CASSQDSEDTEAFF. The CDR3 coding sequence is TGTGCCAGCAGCCAAGATTCAGAGGACACTGAAGCTTTCTTT.

V gene TRBV21-1 combines with J gene TRBJ2-1; TRBD2, the D gene given by the table, was not confirmed from the DNA. TRBV21-1 is recorded as a pseudogene. The CDR3 covers 14 residues. The CDR3 DNA reads as TGTGCCAGCAGCAAAGAAAGGGGAGGCAATGAGCAGTTCTTC. This codes for CASSKERGGNEQFF.

The J gene is TRBJ1-2, the V gene TRBV19; TRBD1 agrees at 7 bases. From germline, CDR1 is LNHDA and CDR2 SQIVND (reference sequence). The CDR3 is 16 amino acids. V trimming: 4 bases; J trimming: 9 bases; junction bases outside the gene matches: 17. The CDR3 nucleotides are TGTGCCAGTAGTACCGACAGGGAACGAATAGTTATGAGCTACACCTTC. This translates into CASSTDRERIVMSYTF.

CDR3 in amino acids: CASLQQGGTQYF. For the CDR3, the DNA is TGTGCCAGCTTGCAACAGGGCGGTACGCAGTATTTT. This chain uses TRBV18 with TRBJ2-3; a weak D match, TRBD1 (6 bases). Germline assignment: CDR1 KGHSH and CDR2 LQKENI. This CDR3 comprises 12 residues. The ends were cut back, 7 bases at V and 8 bases at J, with 13 bases in the middle.

The chain uses TRBV4-1 and TRBJ2-1, with D perhaps TRBD1 (5 bases). This CDR3 comprises 15 residues. CDR1 MGHRA and CDR2 YSYEKL come from the germline V gene. Trimming cost V 1 base and J 5 bases, with 12 bases left between them. The CDR3 loop is CASSQVAGPNNEQFF. CDR3 DNA: TGCGCCAGCAGCCAAGTGGCAGGGCCCAACAATGAGCAGTTCTTC.

The genes are TRBV20-1 and TRBJ2-7, with 9 bases matching TRBD1. Trimming cost V 3 bases and J 3 bases; bases outside gene matches: 6. CDR1 DFQATT and CDR2 SNEGSKA come from the germline V gene (reference sequence). The CDR3 sequence is 14 residues long. CDR3 sequence (DNA): TGCAGTGCTAGTGGGGGGACAGGGAGCTACGAGCAGTACTTC. Protein: CSASGGTGSYEQYF.

This clone is a singleton in its sample. Written as DNA, the CDR3 is TGTGCCAGCAGCTTAGGGGACAGGGCATTTCAGCCCCAGCATTTT. Amino acid sequence: CASSLGDRAFQPQHF. This chain connects TRBV7-8 to TRBJ1-5; 9 bases fit TRBD1. The CDR3 is made up of 15 amino acids. CDR1 is SGHVS and CDR2 is FQNEAQ in the germline V gene. The V gene end was trimmed by 1 base and the J gene end by 6 bases; junction bases not matched to a gene: 4.

This chain links TRBV2 with TRBJ2-1; 7 positions match TRBD1. The CDR3 runs 14 residues. Germline loops: CDR1 SNHLY, CDR2 FYNNEI. V trimming: 5 bases; J trimming: 8 bases; junction bases outside the gene matches: 9. In nucleotides, the CDR3 is TGTGCCAGCAGTCGCCTTAGAGGGGGCCATGAGCAGTTCTTC. It encodes CASSRLRGGHEQFF.

V usage is TRBV18 and J usage is TRBJ2-3, with 7 positions matching TRBD2. Germline assignment: CDR1 KGHSH and CDR2 LQKENI. The V segment lost 4 bases and the J segment 4 bases; nucleotides outside the gene matches: 5. The CDR3 spans 14 residues. The CDR3 spells CASSQGLSPDTQYF. CDR3 bases: TGTGCCAGCTCACAGGGACTATCCCCAGATACGCAGTATTTT.

The gene calls are TRBV28 and TRBJ1-6, with TRBD1 as a possible D gene (5 bases). The CDR3 covers 15 residues. The germline V gene has CDR1 MDHEN and CDR2 SYDVKM. The V end was cut by 7 bases, the J end by 0 bases, with 10 bases between. The CDR3 nucleotides are TGTGCCAGCAAATCTGACAGCTCCTATAATTCACCCCTCCACTTT. It is translated as CASKSDSSYNSPLHF. The whole variable domain, filled in from reference TRBV28 and TRBJ1-6, reads DVKVTQSSRYLVKRTGEKVFLECVQDMDHENMFWYRQDPGLGLRLIYFSYDVKMKEKGDIPEGYSVSREKKERFSLILESASTNQTSMYLCASKSDSSYNSPLHFGNGTRLTVT.

This chain links TRBV3-1 (or the pseudogene TRBV3-2) with TRBJ2-2, with 8 bases matching TRBD2. There are 22 residues in the CDR3. V was clipped by 1 base and J by 4 bases; unmatched bases: 23. Germline values: CDR1 LGHDT, CDR2 YNNKEL (reference sequence). CDR3 in amino acids: CASSQVRGGAGAPRGGTGELFF. CDR3 sequence (DNA): TGTGCCAGCAGCCAAGTCCGGGGGGGCGCGGGGGCCCCCCGCGGGGGCACCGGGGAGCTGTTTTTT.

The chain couples TRBV3-1 (or the pseudogene TRBV3-2) to TRBJ1-1; a possible D gene is TRBD1 (6 bases). Germline-derived CDR1 and CDR2 are LGHDT and YNNKEL (reference sequence). With 2 bases removed from V and 4 bases from J, the gap between germline ends came to 14 bases. The CDR3 has 15 amino acids. The CDR3 coding sequence is TGTGCCAGCAGCCAATCACCGGGACACATCACTGAAGCTTTCTTT. Protein: CASSQSPGHITEAFF.

The chain is built from TRBV6-6 and TRBJ2-7; possible D gene TRBD1, 5 bases. Trimming cost V 5 bases and J 7 bases, with 15 bases left between them. CDR3 size: 13 residues. Germline V gene sequence: CDR1 MNHNY, CDR2 SVGAGI (reference sequence). The CDR3 DNA sequence: TGTGCCAGCAGTGCCAATGGGGCAGGAGAGCAGTACTTC. Protein product: CASSANGAGEQYF.

The chain links TRBV5-8 to TRBJ1-6; tentative D call: TRBD1 (5 bases). The germline V gene encodes CDR1 SGHTS and CDR2 YDEGEE. Trimming cost V 4 bases and J 9 bases, with 14 bases left between them. This CDR3 comprises 14 residues. CDR3 region: CASSPRRDSSPLHF. The CDR3 bases are TGTGCCAGCAGCCCTAGGAGGGACTCTTCACCCCTCCACTTT.